Shown below are 28 T cell receptor beta chains from a single sample sequenced in a study of T cell responses to AZD1222 COVID-19 vaccine. The data were produced by immunoSEQ multiplex PCR, yet TCRdb's version contains in-frame clones alone and is incomplete. In the table there are some 95,000 clones, around 86% of which are singletons. The sample was peripheral blood, taken on day 0 of AZD1222 vaccination. These receptors originate from an adult in good health.

V usage is TRBV3-1 (or the pseudogene TRBV3-2) and J usage is TRBJ2-3; weak D call: TRBD1 (5 bases). Germline V gives CDR1 LGHDT, CDR2 YNNKEL (reference sequence). The ends were cut back, 5 bases at V and 6 bases at J, with 15 bases in the middle. There are 14 residues in the CDR3. Here the CDR3 DNA reads TGTGCCAGCAGCACAGGCGTTCATGGCGATACGCAGTATTTT. Translation gives CASSTGVHGDTQYF.

In this sample, this clone turned up a few times. CDR3 in amino acids: CASARGGGYGYTF. In DNA form, the CDR3 reads TGCGCCAGCGCGCGAGGGGGCGGGTATGGCTACACCTTC. The J gene is TRBJ1-2, the V gene TRBV5-1; TRBD1 matches at 7 bases. Germline lookup yields CDR1 SGHRS and CDR2 YFSETQ. Trimming at V came to 7 bases and at J to 5 bases, leaving 8 bases not matched to a gene. The CDR3 is 13 residues long.

The gene calls are TRBV5-5 and TRBJ2-7; 7 nucleotides align to TRBD1. Germline V gene data show CDR1 as SGHKS and CDR2 as YYEKEE (reference sequence). Trimming removed 2 bases from V and 2 bases from J; junction bases left unmatched: 4. This CDR3 spans 14 amino acids. CDR3 bases: TGTGCCAGCAGCTTTACAACAGGGGCCTACGAGCAGTACTTC. Encoded protein: CASSFTTGAYEQYF.

This clone turned up a few times. The V call is TRBV2, the J call TRBJ2-7, with unresolved D. The CDR3 covers 14 residues. V dropped 10 bases and J dropped 4 bases, with 20 bases sitting between them. Germline V CDR1 and CDR2: SNHLY, FYNNEI. This CDR3 reads CATRDRDGSYEQYF. Written as DNA, the CDR3 is TGTGCCACCCGTGATCGTGACGGCTCATACGAGCAGTACTTC.

The gene calls are TRBV24-1 and TRBJ2-5; 7 bases are a match to TRBD1. The J segment lost 5 bases and the V segment lost 4 bases, leaving 9 bases of the junction unmatched. The CDR3 covers 15 residues. Per germline, CDR1 KGHDR and CDR2 SFDVKD. CDR3 loop: CATSDPDRFAETQYF. CDR3 bases: TGTGCCACCAGTGACCCGGACAGGTTTGCGGAGACCCAGTACTTC.

The J gene is TRBJ1-2, the V gene TRBV27; a possible D gene is TRBD1 (6 bases). The CDR3 is 14 amino acids. Germline V gene sequence: CDR1 MNHEY, CDR2 SMNVEV (reference sequence). V was clipped by 5 bases and J by 2 bases, with 12 bases between them. CDR3 DNA: TGTGCCAGCAGTCAAGACAGGATGAACTATGGCTACACCTTC. Its translation is CASSQDRMNYGYTF.

The chain recombines TRBV18 with TRBJ1-1; D may be TRBD1 (5 bases). The CDR3 consists of 16 residues. The germline V and J ends were trimmed by 1 base and 3 bases, with 15 bases remaining between them. Germline V gives CDR1 KGHSH, CDR2 LQKENI. The DNA for the CDR3 is TGTGCCAGCTCACCACGGGTAGGGGCCGGGGACACTGAAGCTTTCTTT. It is translated as CASSPRVGAGDTEAFF.

The chain links TRBV4-1 to TRBJ2-1, with D hard to call. CDR3 length: 17 residues. Germline V gene data show CDR1 as MGHRA and CDR2 as YSYEKL. The V end lost 6 bases, the J end lost 0 bases, and 18 bases lay between the germline ends. CDR3 region: CASSPRVMTSSYNEQFF. CDR3 DNA sequence: TGCGCCAGCAGTCCAAGAGTGATGACAAGCTCCTACAATGAGCAGTTCTTC.

The chain carries TRBV6-5 and TRBJ2-5, with 10 bases aligning to TRBD1. The CDR3 has 15 amino acids. Germline V gives CDR1 MNHEY, CDR2 SVGAGI. The junction had 9 bases not matched to a gene; V was cut back by 7 bases and J by 4 bases. The chain's CDR3 is CASTMEDRGLETQYF. CDR3 DNA: TGTGCCAGCACCATGGAAGACAGGGGGCTAGAGACCCAGTACTTC.

J is TRBJ1-3 and V is TRBV18, with TRBD1 identical over 9 bases. The CDR3 contains 15 residues. The V and J ends lost 1 base and 3 bases, in that order; junction bases with no gene match: 1. The germline V gene has CDR1 KGHSH and CDR2 LQKENI. Here the CDR3 DNA reads TGTGCCAGCTCACCACGGGACAGGGTTGGAAACACCATATATTTT. The encoded protein is CASSPRDRVGNTIYF. The whole variable domain, filled in from reference TRBV18 and TRBJ1-3, reads NAGVMQNPRHLVRRRGQEARLRCSPMKGHSHVYWYRQLPEEGLKFMVYLQKENIIDESGMPKERFSAEFPKEGPSILRIQQVVRGDSAAYFCASSPRDRVGNTIYFGEGSWLTVV.

This chain joins TRBV5-6 and TRBJ2-7; D gene unclear. Per germline, CDR1 SGHDT and CDR2 YYEEEE. Trimming took 2 bases from V and 0 from J, leaving 9 bases between them. This CDR3 has 14 amino acids. In DNA form, the CDR3 reads TGTGCCAGCAGCTTTCGATGGGGCTCCTACGAGCAGTACTTC. This codes for CASSFRWGSYEQYF.

The chain joins TRBV11-3 to TRBJ1-1; TRBD1 might be the D (5 bases). Trimming stripped 5 bases from V and 4 bases from J, with 17 bases between. This CDR3 region has 15 residues. CDR1 and CDR2 (germline): SGHNT, YENEEA. CDR3 sequence reads: CASSPVRAGGTEAFF. The CDR3 nucleotides are TGTGCCAGCAGCCCTGTTAGGGCTGGGGGCACTGAAGCTTTCTTT.

V is TRBV14 and J is TRBJ2-3; the match to TRBD2 covers 7 bases. Looked up from germline, CDR1 is SGHDN and CDR2 is FVKESK. CDR3 length equals 17 residues. Trimming cost V 2 bases and J 2 bases; bases outside gene matches: 10. CDR3 bases: TGTGCCAGCAGCCAAAACTACGCTAGCGGCATCACAGATACGCAGTATTTT. This encodes CASSQNYASGITDTQYF.

The gene calls are TRBV7-3 and TRBJ2-3; the D is unclear. Trimming took off 5 bases at V and 0 bases at J, with 9 bases between the two ends. The CDR3 is 14 amino acids. CDR1 is SGHTA and CDR2 is FQGTGA in the germline V gene. The chain's CDR3 is CASSPGLSTDTQYF. CDR3 nucleotides: TGTGCCAGCAGCCCCGGCCTTAGCACAGATACGCAGTATTTT.

The J gene is TRBJ1-4, the V gene TRBV12-3 or TRBV12-4; no firm D call. CDR3 length: 12 residues. Trimming cost V 6 bases and J 8 bases, with 10 bases left between them. CDR3 residues: CASSPTWEKLFF. The CDR3 DNA is TGTGCCAGCAGCCCTACTTGGGAAAAACTGTTTTTT.

V usage is TRBV19 and J usage is TRBJ2-2, with 7 bases matching TRBD1. The trim removed 5 bases at V and 0 bases at J, leaving 6 bases unmatched. The V gene's germline CDR1 is LNHDA and CDR2 SQIVND (reference sequence). CDR3 size: 16 residues. The CDR3 is CASSVHGQANTGELFF. As DNA, the CDR3 is TGTGCCAGTAGTGTGCACGGACAGGCGAACACCGGGGAGCTGTTTTTT.

This sequence joins TRBV6-6 and TRBJ2-3, with D tentatively TRBD1 or TRBD2 (5 bases each). The CDR3 loop spans 15 amino acids. The germline CDR1 and CDR2 sequences are MNHNY and SVGAGI (reference sequence). Trimming removed 2 bases at V and 6 bases at J, with 15 bases between. The DNA of the CDR3 is TGTGCCAGCAGTTACGGGACCGGTGGGCACGATACGCAGTATTTT. Translating gives CASSYGTGGHDTQYF.

This chain links TRBV25-1 with TRBJ1-1, with D unclear. Germline CDR1 MGHDK, CDR2 SYGVNS. CDR3 length equals 14 residues. V lost 7 bases, J lost 1 base, and 13 bases lay in between. The CDR3 is CASIGVGSNTEAFF. Written as DNA, the CDR3 is TGTGCCAGCATCGGTGTAGGATCGAACACTGAAGCTTTCTTT.

The chain has TRBV29-1 and TRBJ1-1; D may be TRBD1 (5 bases). The CDR3 runs to 12 residues. Looked up from germline, CDR1 is SQVTM and CDR2 is ANQGSEA. Trimming took 6 bases from V and 4 from J, leaving 12 bases between them. CDR3 nucleotide sequence: TGCAGCGTGGACGGGGGGTTCACTGAAGCTTTCTTT. Translation gives CSVDGGFTEAFF.

CDR3 in amino acids: CASSQDLVNYEQYF. CDR3 sequence (DNA): TGTGCCAGCAGCCAAGATCTAGTGAACTACGAGCAGTACTTC. This chain connects TRBV3-1 (or the pseudogene TRBV3-2) to TRBJ2-7; D is uncertain. Trimming took off 0 bases at V and 3 bases at J, with 9 bases between the two ends. The germline V gene encodes CDR1 LGHDT and CDR2 YNNKEL (reference sequence). The CDR3 is 14 amino acids.

V is TRBV24-1 and J is TRBJ2-5; weak D call: TRBD1 (6 bases). Germline V lookup: CDR1 KGHDR, CDR2 SFDVKD. V lost 2 bases and J 5 bases, leaving 14 bases between the germline ends. The CDR3 is 15 residues long. Here the CDR3 reads CATSDSQGSAETQYF. CDR3 sequence (DNA): TGTGCCACCAGTGATTCCCAGGGGTCGGCGGAGACCCAGTACTTC.

This chain uses TRBV5-1 with TRBJ1-1, with D tentatively TRBD1 (5 bases). The V end lost 4 bases, the J end lost 2 bases, and 9 bases lay between the germline ends. The germline V gene encodes CDR1 SGHRS and CDR2 YFSETQ. The CDR3 totals 13 residues. DNA of the CDR3: TGCGCCAGCAGCAAAGGGGATAACACTGAAGCTTTCTTT. It specifies CASSKGDNTEAFF. The variable domain in full, with the rest retrieved from reference TRBV5-1 and TRBJ1-1, is KAGVTQTPRYLIKTRGQQVTLSCSPISGHRSVSWYQQTPGQGLQFLFEYFSETQRNKGNFPGRFSGRQFSNSRSEMNVSTLELGDSALYLCASSKGDNTEAFFGQGTRLTVV.

This clone has only one observation. The rearrangement uses TRBV30 and TRBJ2-3, with 7 nucleotides matching TRBD2. V was clipped by 4 bases and J by 3 bases; unmatched bases: 10. Germline CDR1 reads GTSNPN; CDR2 reads SVGIG (reference sequence). There are 15 residues in the CDR3. Written as DNA, the CDR3 is TGTGCCTGGACTTTCGCGGGAGTAGGAACAGATACGCAGTATTTT. Its protein is CAWTFAGVGTDTQYF.

The CDR3, as DNA: TGTGCCAGCAGTTTCAGGGAGTCATACGAGCAGTACTTC. Its protein product is CASSFRESYEQYF. The gene calls are TRBV12-3 or TRBV12-4 and TRBJ2-7; D may correspond to TRBD1 or TRBD2 (5 bases each). The V end lost 3 bases, the J end lost 4 bases, and 10 bases lay between the germline ends. CDR3 size: 13 residues.

This clone was recorded only once. The chain couples TRBV5-5 to TRBJ2-5, with D perhaps being TRBD1 or TRBD2 (5 bases each). Germline V lookup: CDR1 SGHKS, CDR2 YYEKEE (reference sequence). This CDR3 contains 11 residues. Trimming left V 6 bases short and J 7 bases short, with 10 bases between. In nucleotides, the CDR3 is TGTGCCAGCATGGGGGTGGTGACCCAGTACTTC. Translating gives CASMGVVTQYF. The variable domain in full, with the rest retrieved from reference TRBV5-5 and TRBJ2-5, is DAGVTQSPTHLIKTRGQQVTLRCSPISGHKSVSWYQQVLGQGPQFIFQYYEKEERGRGNFPDRFSARQFPNYSSELNVNALLLGDSALYLCASMGVVTQYFGPGTRLLVL.

CDR3 in DNA: TGTGCCAGCAGTTACGTGGACGGAATGGAGCAGTACTTC. Translated, it gives CASSYVDGMEQYF. V gene TRBV6-2 or TRBV6-3 combines with J gene TRBJ2-7; D is ambiguous. Trimming shortened V by 2 bases and J by 7 bases, and 12 bases separated the two germline ends. The CDR3 is 13 amino acids. Germline assignment: CDR1 MNHEY and CDR2 SVGEGT.

The chain joins TRBV24-1 to TRBJ2-1; D assignment may be TRBD1 or TRBD2 (5 bases each). Germline values: CDR1 KGHDR, CDR2 SFDVKD. Trimming removed 9 bases from V and 2 bases from J, with 13 bases in between. This CDR3 region has 14 residues. The CDR3 loop is CATSRDPTYNEQFF. The DNA for the CDR3 is TGTGCCACCTCCCGGGACCCCACCTACAATGAGCAGTTCTTC.

V usage is TRBV3-1 (or the pseudogene TRBV3-2) and J usage is TRBJ2-1; 10 nucleotides match TRBD2. CDR1 is LGHDT and CDR2 is YNNKEL in the germline V gene (reference sequence). Trimming took 4 bases from V and 6 from J; bases not matched to a gene: 9. The CDR3 is 16 residues long. CDR3 DNA: TGTGCCAGCAGCCCCTTCTCTAGCGGGGGAACCAATGAGCAGTTCTTC. Protein product: CASSPFSSGGTNEQFF.